One and the same sample provided the 17 T cell receptor beta chains below, sequenced in a study of blood T cell repertoires in COVID-19. Measured with immunoSEQ multiplex PCR; TCRdb has only the in-frame clones, and not every one. This table has 200,000 to 300,000 clones, approximately 84% appearing once. Sequencing was done on a sample of peripheral blood. These receptors were collected from a woman aged 30 to 39 who had recovered from COVID-19.

The chain has TRBV11-3 and TRBJ2-1; 11 bases align to TRBD2. Per the germline V gene, CDR1 is SGHNT and CDR2 is YENEEA. This CDR3 has 16 amino acids. Trimming took 1 base from V and 2 from J; bases not matched to a gene: 1. The DNA for the CDR3 is TGTGCCAGCAGCTTAGCACTAGCGGGGGCCTACAATGAGCAGTTCTTC. Protein: CASSLALAGAYNEQFF.

This chain joins TRBV12-3 or TRBV12-4 and TRBJ2-1; D might be TRBD2 (6 bases). The CDR3 runs 12 residues. V shed 3 bases and J shed 6 bases, with 6 bases lying between them. Written as DNA, the CDR3 is TGTGCCAGCAGTTTCGGGGGCAATGAGCAGTTCTTC. Translation gives CASSFGGNEQFF.

The CDR3 loop reads CASSWQPGQGFEKLFF. The CDR3 nucleotides read TGTGCCAGCAGTTGGCAACCGGGACAGGGGTTTGAAAAACTGTTTTTT. The chain employs TRBV6-5 and TRBJ1-4; 10 bases map to TRBD1. V shed 4 bases and J 7 bases; nucleotides not matched to a gene: 9. This CDR3 contains 16 residues. Germline V gene sequence: CDR1 MNHEY, CDR2 SVGAGI.

The chain employs TRBV7-7 and TRBJ2-2, with D tentatively TRBD1 (6 bases). Trimming pared 1 base from V and 2 bases from J, leaving 11 bases between. The germline CDR1 and CDR2 sequences are SSHAT and FNYEAQ (reference sequence). This CDR3 has 16 amino acids. For the CDR3, the DNA is TGTGCCAGCAGCTTAGGGGCACAGGGAAACACCGGGGAGCTGTTTTTT. Protein: CASSLGAQGNTGELFF. Based on the CDR3 plus reference TRBV7-7 and TRBJ2-2, the full variable domain is GAGVSQSPRYKVTKRGQDVTLRCDPISSHATLYWYQQALGQGPEFLTYFNYEAQPDKSGLPSDRFSAERPEGSISTLTIQRTEQRDSAMYRCASSLGAQGNTGELFFGEGSRLTVL.

The table lists this clone with a few counts. The chain is built from TRBV29-1 and TRBJ2-7; 12 nucleotides align to TRBD1. The trim removed 1 base at V and 2 bases at J, leaving 3 bases unmatched. Germline-derived CDR1 and CDR2 are SQVTM and ANQGSEA. The CDR3 extends over 15 amino acids. The CDR3 here is CSVEGGTGGPYEQYF. DNA of the CDR3: TGCAGCGTTGAAGGGGGGACAGGGGGCCCCTACGAGCAGTACTTC.

The chain is built from TRBV30 and TRBJ1-2, with a tentative D call TRBD1 (6 bases). Germline V lookup: CDR1 GTSNPN, CDR2 SVGIG (reference sequence). Trimming pared 8 bases from V and 0 bases from J, leaving 22 bases between. CDR3 length equals 16 residues. DNA for the CDR3: TGTGCCCGCGCTCCGGGGGGCGGATCTCCTAACTATGGCTACACCTTC. This gives the protein CARAPGGGSPNYGYTF.

The chain employs TRBV7-2 and TRBJ2-5, with 7 bases lining up with TRBD2. Germline V lookup: CDR1 SGHTA, CDR2 FQGNSA. V shed 4 bases and J 2 bases; nucleotides not matched to a gene: 7. There are 15 residues in the CDR3. As DNA, the CDR3 is TGTGCCAGCAGCTCCGGGGTGCGGGGGCAAGAGACCCAGTACTTC. Protein: CASSSGVRGQETQYF.

The V call is TRBV5-1, the J call TRBJ2-1; 7 bases align to TRBD1. Germline assignment: CDR1 SGHRS and CDR2 YFSETQ. CDR3 length equals 13 residues. J gave up 6 bases and V 5 bases, and 5 bases lay outside the gene matches. CDR3 nucleotide sequence: TGCGCCAGCAGACCACAGGGGACCAATGAGCAGTTCTTC. Translation: CASRPQGTNEQFF.

The chain's CDR3 is CATSTPEDRGSYNEQFF. The CDR3 DNA reads TGTGCCACCAGCACCCCGGAAGACAGGGGGTCGTACAATGAGCAGTTCTTC. The rearrangement uses TRBV15 and TRBJ2-1, with TRBD1 identical over 9 bases. This CDR3 spans 17 amino acids. Trimming removed 4 bases from V and 4 bases from J; junction bases left unmatched: 11. Germline CDR1 reads LNHNV; CDR2 reads YYDKDF (reference sequence).

The CDR3 protein is CASSLGTGINYGYTF. As DNA, the CDR3 is TGTGCCAGCAGCTTAGGGACAGGGATTAACTATGGCTACACCTTC. The chain joins TRBV5-5 to TRBJ1-2; 9 bases line up with TRBD1. Trimming at V came to 2 bases and at J to 1 base, leaving 3 bases not matched to a gene. CDR1 is SGHKS and CDR2 is YYEKEE in the germline V gene (reference sequence). The CDR3 runs to 15 residues.

The chain combines TRBV2 with TRBJ2-7; 7 nucleotides align to TRBD1. With 6 bases clipped from V and 2 bases from J, the junction kept 13 bases outside the gene matches. CDR1 is SNHLY, CDR2 FYNNEI, per germline. CDR3 size: 16 residues. The CDR3 coding sequence is TGTGCCAGCAGAGGTCCACAGGGGAGAAGTACCTACGAGCAGTACTTC. Translation: CASRGPQGRSTYEQYF. Based on the CDR3 plus reference TRBV2 and TRBJ2-7, the full variable domain is EPEVTQTPSHQVTQMGQEVILRCVPISNHLYFYWYRQILGQKVEFLVSFYNNEISEKSEIFDDQFSVERPDGSNFTLKIRSTKLEDSAMYFCASRGPQGRSTYEQYFGPGTRLTVT.

This clone was observed many times. V usage is TRBV2 and J usage is TRBJ1-1, with 10 bases fitting TRBD1. CDR3 length equals 17 residues. J was trimmed by 7 bases and V by 1 base; bases with no gene match: 12. The germline V gene has CDR1 SNHLY and CDR2 FYNNEI. CDR3 coding DNA: TGTGCCAGCAGTGAAGTGACACCGGGACAGGGGATTGGTGAAGCTTTCTTT. Amino acids: CASSEVTPGQGIGEAFF.

The gene calls are TRBV2 and TRBJ1-2; TRBD1 agrees at 10 bases. Per the germline V gene, CDR1 is SNHLY and CDR2 is FYNNEI. V gave up 6 bases and J gave up 6 bases; unmatched junction bases: 13. This CDR3 contains 16 residues. CDR3 protein: CASSPLRQGAQDGYTF. DNA for the CDR3: TGTGCCAGCAGCCCCCTCCGACAGGGGGCGCAGGATGGCTACACCTTC.

The V and J genes are TRBV7-9 and TRBJ1-2; a possible D gene is TRBD1 (6 bases). Germline assignment: CDR1 SEHNR and CDR2 FQNEAQ (reference sequence). This CDR3 is 13 amino acids long. Trimming left V 5 bases short and J 0 bases short, with 7 bases between. For the CDR3, the DNA is TGTGCCAGCAGCCGGGACACTAACTATGGCTACACCTTC. Encoded protein: CASSRDTNYGYTF.

This rearrangement joins TRBV4-2 to TRBJ1-2; D perhaps matches TRBD1 (6 bases). This CDR3 has 17 residues. V was pared by 4 bases and J by 4 bases, with 22 bases between. Germline V gene data show CDR1 as LGHNA and CDR2 as YNFKEQ. The CDR3 region has the DNA TGTGCCAGCAGCCCTAATGGGGGGGGGCCCGGCGGCTATGGCTACACCTTC. Residues: CASSPNGGGPGGYGYTF.

V gene TRBV7-2 combines with J gene TRBJ2-7; maybe TRBD1 (6 bases). Deletions cut 3 bases from V and 5 bases from J, with 14 bases between. This CDR3 spans 14 amino acids. Looked up from germline, CDR1 is SGHTA and CDR2 is FQGNSA. DNA for the CDR3: TGTGCCAGCAGCTTCTGGCAAGGGGGTAACGAGCAGTACTTC. It is translated as CASSFWQGGNEQYF.

This CDR3 reads CASSLRGGVTEAFF. CDR3 in DNA: TGTGCCAGCAGCCTTCGAGGGGGGGTCACTGAAGCTTTCTTT. J is TRBJ1-1 and V is TRBV6-5; TRBD1 might be the D (6 bases). V was shortened by 6 bases and J by 4 bases, with 15 bases between the two germline ends. This CDR3 spans 14 amino acids. The germline V gene encodes CDR1 MNHEY and CDR2 SVGAGI.